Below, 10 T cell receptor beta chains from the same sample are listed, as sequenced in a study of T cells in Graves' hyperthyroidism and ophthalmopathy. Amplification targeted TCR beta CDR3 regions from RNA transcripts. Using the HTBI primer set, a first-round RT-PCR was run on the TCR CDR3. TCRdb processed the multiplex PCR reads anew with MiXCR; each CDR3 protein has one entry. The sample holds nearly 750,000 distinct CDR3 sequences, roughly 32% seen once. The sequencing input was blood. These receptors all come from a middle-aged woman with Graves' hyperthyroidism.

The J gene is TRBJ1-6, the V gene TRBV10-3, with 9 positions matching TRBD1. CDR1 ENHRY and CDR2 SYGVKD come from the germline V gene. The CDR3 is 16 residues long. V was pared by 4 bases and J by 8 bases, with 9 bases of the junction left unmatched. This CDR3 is CAISALGTGRDSPLHF. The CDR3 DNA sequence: TGTGCCATCAGTGCACTAGGGACAGGGAGGGATTCACCCCTCCACTTT.

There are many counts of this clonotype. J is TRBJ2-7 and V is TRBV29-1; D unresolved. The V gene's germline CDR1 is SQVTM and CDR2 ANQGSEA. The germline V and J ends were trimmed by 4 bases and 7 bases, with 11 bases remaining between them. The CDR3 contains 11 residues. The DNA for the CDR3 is TGCAGCGTTGTTGGCCAAAGGGAGCAGTACTTC. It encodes CSVVGQREQYF.

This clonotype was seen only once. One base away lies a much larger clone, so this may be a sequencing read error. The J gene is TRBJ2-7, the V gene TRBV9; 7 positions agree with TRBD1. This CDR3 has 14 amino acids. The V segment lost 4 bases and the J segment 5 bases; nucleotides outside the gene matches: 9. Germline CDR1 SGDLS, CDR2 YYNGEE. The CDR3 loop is CASSSDRTFHEQYF. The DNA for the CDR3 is TGTGCCAGCAGCTCGGACAGGACATTCCACGAGCAGTACTTC.

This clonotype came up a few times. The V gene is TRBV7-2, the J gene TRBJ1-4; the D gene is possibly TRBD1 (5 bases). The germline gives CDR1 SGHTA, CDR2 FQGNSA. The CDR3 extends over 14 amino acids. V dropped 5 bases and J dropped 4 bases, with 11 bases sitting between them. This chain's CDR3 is CASSGTADNEKLFF. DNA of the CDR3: TGTGCCAGCAGCGGGACTGCGGATAATGAAAAACTGTTTTTT.

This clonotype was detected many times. CDR3 bases: TGCAGTGCCCTCGGGACAGGTACCAATCAGCCCCAGCATTTT. This gives the protein CSALGTGTNQPQHF. The chain joins TRBV20-1 to TRBJ1-5; the match to TRBD1 covers 8 bases. Per the germline V gene, CDR1 is DFQATT and CDR2 is SNEGSKA (reference sequence). V shed 6 bases and J 3 bases; nucleotides not matched to a gene: 7. The CDR3 is 14 amino acids.

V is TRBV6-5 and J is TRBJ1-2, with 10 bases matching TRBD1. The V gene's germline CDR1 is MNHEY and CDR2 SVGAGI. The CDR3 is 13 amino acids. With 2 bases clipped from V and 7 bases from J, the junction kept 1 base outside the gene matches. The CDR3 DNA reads TGTGCCAGCAGTTACGGGACAGGGGTTGGCTACACCTTC. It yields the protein CASSYGTGVGYTF.

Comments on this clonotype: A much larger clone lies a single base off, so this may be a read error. The CDR3 protein is CASSKAGGANTEAFF. For the CDR3, the DNA is TGTGCCAGCAGTAAAGCGGGGGGAGCGAACACTGAAGCTTTCTTT. The chain links TRBV2 to TRBJ1-1, with D possibly TRBD1 on 5 matching bases. Germline loops: CDR1 SNHLY, CDR2 FYNNEI. This CDR3 contains 15 residues.

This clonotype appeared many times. The CDR3 loop reads CASSQIRGSGYTF. The CDR3 nucleotides read TGTGCCAGCAGTCAAATCAGGGGTAGCGGCTACACCTTC. The V and J genes are TRBV7-2 and TRBJ1-2, with D maybe TRBD1 (6 bases). This CDR3 comprises 13 residues. Between the trimmed V and J ends, which lost 6 bases and 8 bases, there was a span of 16 bases. CDR1 SGHTA and CDR2 FQGNSA come from the germline V gene.

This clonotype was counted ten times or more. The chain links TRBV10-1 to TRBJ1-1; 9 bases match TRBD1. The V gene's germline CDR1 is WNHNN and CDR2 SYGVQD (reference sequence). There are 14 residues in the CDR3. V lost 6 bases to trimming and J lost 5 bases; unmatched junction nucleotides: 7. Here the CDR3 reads CASSRDRVLTEAFF. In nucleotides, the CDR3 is TGCGCCAGCAGCCGGGACAGGGTTCTAACTGAAGCTTTCTTT.

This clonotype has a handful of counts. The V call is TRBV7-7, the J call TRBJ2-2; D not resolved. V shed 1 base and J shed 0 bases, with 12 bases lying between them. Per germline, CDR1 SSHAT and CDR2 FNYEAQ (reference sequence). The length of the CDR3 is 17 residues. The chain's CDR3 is CASSLEPDRANTGELFF. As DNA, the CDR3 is TGTGCCAGCAGCTTAGAGCCGGACCGGGCGAACACCGGGGAGCTGTTTTTT.